Listed below are T cell receptor beta chains from one sample, sequenced in a study of blood T cell repertoires in COVID-19. Some clones are missing from TCRdb's copy, which holds only in-frame ones; the method was immunoSEQ multiplex PCR. This table has about 240,000 clones, 82% appearing once. Sequenced: peripheral blood. The receptors shown here come from a woman aged 60-70 years with active or convalescent COVID-19. The CDR3 runs from the conserved cysteine through the conserved F or W. The D gene is left open where the match is weak. Rows give clone size only sometimes, using once, few, many, or a class for an expanded clone.

d_call: TRBD1; clone_size: NA; v_call: TRBV10-3; j_call: TRBJ1-3; cdr3_aa: CAISRQGNSGNTIYF; cdr3_nt: TGTGCCATCAGCCGACAGGGCAACTCTGGAAACACCATATATTTT
d_call: TRBD1; clone_size: NA; v_call: TRBV9; j_call: TRBJ1-1; cdr3_aa: CASSDGTGGTEAFF; cdr3_nt: TGTGCCAGCAGCGACGGGACAGGGGGCACTGAAGCTTTCTTT
d_call: NA; clone_size: NA; v_call: TRBV4-1; j_call: TRBJ1-2; cdr3_aa: CASSQAAGRNYGYTF; cdr3_nt: TGCGCCAGCAGCCAAGCGGCGGGGAGGAACTATGGCTACACCTTC
d_call: TRBD1; clone_size: NA; v_call: TRBV18; j_call: TRBJ2-7; cdr3_aa: CASSPIGQGAGEQYF; cdr3_nt: TGTGCCAGCTCACCAATCGGACAGGGGGCGGGCGAGCAGTACTTC
d_call: NA; clone_size: NA; v_call: TRBV3-1/TRBV3-2; j_call: TRBJ2-7; cdr3_aa: CASSQERGGRSEQYF; cdr3_nt: TGTGCCAGCAGCCAAGAAAGGGGCGGCCGATCCGAGCAGTACTTC
d_call: TRBD1; clone_size: NA; v_call: TRBV5-1; j_call: TRBJ2-7; cdr3_aa: CASSLYRGYEQYF; cdr3_nt: TGCGCCAGCAGCTTGTACAGGGGTTACGAGCAGTACTTC
d_call: NA; clone_size: once; v_call: TRBV5-6; j_call: TRBJ1-1; cdr3_aa: CASKELGADTEAFF; cdr3_nt: TGTGCCAGCAAAGAGTTAGGAGCGGACACTGAAGCTTTCTTT
d_call: NA; clone_size: NA; v_call: TRBV18; j_call: TRBJ1-1; cdr3_aa: CASLETGDTEAFF; cdr3_nt: TGTGCCAGCCTCGAAACGGGGGACACTGAAGCTTTCTTT
d_call: TRBD2; clone_size: few; v_call: TRBV2; j_call: TRBJ2-7; cdr3_aa: CASSALAGVTKPYEQYF; cdr3_nt: TGTGCCAGCAGTGCACTAGCGGGGGTCACAAAACCCTACGAGCAGTACTTC
d_call: NA; clone_size: NA; v_call: TRBV5-5; j_call: TRBJ1-4; cdr3_aa: CASSLTGQILNEKLFF; cdr3_nt: TGTGCCAGCAGCCTGACCGGACAGATTCTTAATGAAAAACTGTTTTTT
d_call: TRBD1; clone_size: NA; v_call: TRBV6-6; j_call: TRBJ1-3; cdr3_aa: CASSPQGAIGNTIYF; cdr3_nt: TGTGCCAGCAGCCCACAGGGGGCCATTGGAAACACCATATATTTT
d_call: NA; clone_size: NA; v_call: TRBV21-1; j_call: TRBJ1-6; cdr3_aa: CASSKARGRVRGSPLHF; cdr3_nt: TGTGCCAGCAGCAAAGCGCGGGGAAGGGTGAGAGGCTCACCCCTCCACTTT
d_call: NA; clone_size: NA; v_call: TRBV5-1; j_call: TRBJ1-1; cdr3_aa: CASSLVTGGLNTEAFF; cdr3_nt: TGCGCCAGCAGCTTGGTAACGGGAGGGCTGAACACTGAAGCTTTCTTT
d_call: TRBD2; clone_size: NA; v_call: TRBV6-6; j_call: TRBJ2-7; cdr3_aa: CASSSAGLDYEQYF; cdr3_nt: TGTGCCAGCAGTTCAGCGGGGCTGGACTACGAGCAGTACTTC
d_call: NA; clone_size: few; v_call: TRBV6-5; j_call: TRBJ2-3; cdr3_aa: CASSKGADTQYF; cdr3_nt: TGTGCCAGCAGCAAGGGGGCAGATACGCAGTATTTT
d_call: TRBD1; clone_size: few; v_call: TRBV12-5; j_call: TRBJ1-1; cdr3_aa: CASGDGTGWTEKNTEAFF; cdr3_nt: TGTGCTAGTGGAGACGGGACAGGGTGGACGGAAAAGAACACTGAAGCTTTCTTT
d_call: NA; clone_size: NA; v_call: TRBV21-1; j_call: TRBJ2-7; cdr3_aa: CASSAGSSYEQYF; cdr3_nt: TGTGCCAGCAGCGCTGGGAGCTCCTACGAGCAGTACTTC
d_call: NA; clone_size: NA; v_call: TRBV2; j_call: TRBJ2-3; cdr3_aa: CASRAGGLSTDTQYF; cdr3_nt: TGTGCCAGCAGAGCAGGGGGGTTAAGCACAGATACGCAGTATTTT
d_call: NA; clone_size: NA; v_call: TRBV2; j_call: TRBJ1-5; cdr3_aa: CASSESGGARQPQHF; cdr3_nt: TGTGCCAGCAGTGAGTCGGGAGGGGCTCGGCAGCCCCAGCATTTT
d_call: NA; clone_size: NA; v_call: TRBV5-1; j_call: TRBJ2-7; cdr3_aa: CANPSGAGVEQYF; cdr3_nt: TGCGCCAACCCCAGCGGAGCAGGGGTCGAGCAGTACTTC
d_call: NA; clone_size: NA; v_call: TRBV10-3; j_call: TRBJ2-7; cdr3_aa: CAIREWGSSYEQYF; cdr3_nt: TGTGCCATCAGGGAATGGGGCAGCTCCTACGAGCAGTACTTC
d_call: NA; clone_size: NA; v_call: TRBV2; j_call: TRBJ2-7; cdr3_aa: CASRGATNEQYF; cdr3_nt: TGTGCCAGCAGAGGGGCGACCAACGAGCAGTACTTC
d_call: NA; clone_size: NA; v_call: TRBV7-8; j_call: TRBJ2-5; cdr3_aa: CASSSRDFQETQYF; cdr3_nt: TGTGCCAGCAGCTCCCGGGACTTCCAAGAGACCCAGTACTTC
d_call: TRBD1; clone_size: NA; v_call: TRBV2; j_call: TRBJ2-7; cdr3_aa: CASRVDRATYEQYF; cdr3_nt: TGTGCCAGCAGAGTGGACAGGGCAACCTACGAGCAGTACTTC
d_call: NA; clone_size: NA; v_call: TRBV19; j_call: TRBJ1-5; cdr3_aa: CASSPGHPNQPQHF; cdr3_nt: TGTGCCAGTAGTCCGGGACACCCGAATCAGCCCCAGCATTTT
d_call: NA; clone_size: NA; v_call: TRBV27; j_call: TRBJ1-6; cdr3_aa: CASSFLRSGGGSPLHF; cdr3_nt: TGTGCCAGCAGTTTTCTACGTTCAGGCGGGGGTTCACCCCTCCACTTT
d_call: TRBD2; clone_size: NA; v_call: TRBV6-5; j_call: TRBJ2-1; cdr3_aa: CASSYSLAGAYNEQFF; cdr3_nt: TGTGCCAGCAGTTACTCCCTAGCGGGGGCCTACAATGAGCAGTTCTTC
d_call: NA; clone_size: NA; v_call: TRBV6-4; j_call: TRBJ2-1; cdr3_aa: CASSDRTEAYNEQFF; cdr3_nt: TGTGCCAGCAGTGACAGGACAGAAGCCTACAATGAGCAGTTCTTC
d_call: NA; clone_size: NA; v_call: TRBV6-2/TRBV6-3; j_call: TRBJ1-2; cdr3_aa: CASSRGTPYGYTF; cdr3_nt: TGTGCCAGCAGTAGGGGTACCCCCTACGGCTACACCTTC
d_call: NA; clone_size: NA; v_call: TRBV27; j_call: TRBJ1-5; cdr3_aa: CASRSIRTAPNQPQHF; cdr3_nt: TGTGCCAGCAGGTCAATCAGGACAGCCCCAAATCAGCCCCAGCATTTT
d_call: NA; clone_size: once; v_call: TRBV4-1; j_call: TRBJ1-1; cdr3_aa: CASSQVGLNTEAFF; cdr3_nt: TGCGCCAGCAGCCAAGTCGGTTTGAACACTGAAGCTTTCTTT
d_call: NA; clone_size: NA; v_call: TRBV28; j_call: TRBJ2-5; cdr3_aa: CASSVAGRRGETQYF; cdr3_nt: TGTGCCAGCAGCGTTGCGGGACGGCGAGGAGAGACCCAGTACTTC
d_call: TRBD2; clone_size: NA; v_call: TRBV4-3; j_call: TRBJ2-2; cdr3_aa: CASSHGTAGGNTGELFF; cdr3_nt: TGCGCCAGCAGCCACGGCACGGCGGGGGGTAACACCGGGGAGCTGTTTTTT
d_call: TRBD2; clone_size: NA; v_call: TRBV3-1/TRBV3-2; j_call: TRBJ2-2; cdr3_aa: CASSPPFGSLAGTGELFF; cdr3_nt: TGTGCCAGCAGCCCGCCCTTCGGGAGCCTAGCGGGAACCGGGGAGCTGTTTTTT
d_call: NA; clone_size: NA; v_call: TRBV5-1; j_call: TRBJ2-2; cdr3_aa: CASSPRQEINTGELFF; cdr3_nt: TGCGCCAGCAGCCCCCGACAAGAAATAAACACCGGGGAGCTGTTTTTT
d_call: NA; clone_size: NA; v_call: TRBV27; j_call: TRBJ1-6; cdr3_aa: CASRPWGGRTYNSPLHF; cdr3_nt: TGTGCCAGCAGGCCCTGGGGGGGGCGGACCTATAATTCACCCCTCCACTTT
d_call: TRBD1; clone_size: NA; v_call: TRBV20-1; j_call: TRBJ1-6; cdr3_aa: CSASGTGGTNSPLHF; cdr3_nt: TGCAGTGCTAGTGGGACAGGGGGCACGAATTCACCCCTCCACTTT
d_call: TRBD1; clone_size: NA; v_call: TRBV19; j_call: TRBJ2-5; cdr3_aa: CASSIGTGGTYETQYF; cdr3_nt: TGTGCCAGTAGTATCGGGACAGGGGGCACGTATGAGACCCAGTACTTC
d_call: NA; clone_size: few; v_call: TRBV29-1; j_call: TRBJ1-1; cdr3_aa: CSGEQGDTEAFF; cdr3_nt: TGCAGCGGGGAACAGGGAGACACTGAAGCTTTCTTT
d_call: TRBD1; clone_size: NA; v_call: TRBV7-6; j_call: TRBJ1-4; cdr3_aa: CASSPGPGTGAEKLFF; cdr3_nt: TGTGCCAGCAGCCCAGGCCCCGGGACAGGGGCCGAAAAACTGTTTTTT
d_call: NA; clone_size: few; v_call: TRBV30; j_call: TRBJ1-6; cdr3_aa: CAWSRGANSPLHF; cdr3_nt: TGTGCCTGGAGTCGCGGGGCGAATTCACCCCTCCACTTT
d_call: NA; clone_size: NA; v_call: TRBV9; j_call: TRBJ1-2; cdr3_aa: CASSVGGYLNYGYTF; cdr3_nt: TGTGCCAGCAGCGTAGGCGGATACCTTAACTATGGCTACACCTTC
d_call: TRBD1; clone_size: NA; v_call: TRBV18; j_call: TRBJ1-2; cdr3_aa: CASSLNPTGGSYGYTF; cdr3_nt: TGTGCCAGCTCACTCAATCCCACAGGGGGTTCTTATGGCTACACCTTC
d_call: NA; clone_size: NA; v_call: TRBV18; j_call: TRBJ1-1; cdr3_aa: CASSPGRETEAFF; cdr3_nt: TGTGCCAGCTCACCGGGGCGGGAGACTGAAGCTTTCTTT
d_call: NA; clone_size: NA; v_call: TRBV18; j_call: TRBJ1-1; cdr3_aa: CASSPAGRQGEAFF; cdr3_nt: TGTGCCAGCTCACCGGCGGGGAGGCAGGGTGAAGCTTTCTTT
d_call: NA; clone_size: NA; v_call: TRBV5-5; j_call: TRBJ1-1; cdr3_aa: CASSLLDSLTEAFF; cdr3_nt: TGTGCCAGCAGCTTGTTGGACAGTTTGACTGAAGCTTTCTTT
d_call: NA; clone_size: NA; v_call: TRBV27; j_call: TRBJ2-5; cdr3_aa: CASSFQGGETQYF; cdr3_nt: TGTGCCAGCAGTTTCCAGGGGGGAGAGACCCAGTACTTC
d_call: NA; clone_size: once; v_call: TRBV5-1; j_call: TRBJ1-3; cdr3_aa: CASSSQGSGNTIYF; cdr3_nt: TGCGCCAGCAGCTCACAGGGATCTGGAAACACCATATATTTT
d_call: NA; clone_size: NA; v_call: TRBV12-5; j_call: TRBJ1-6; cdr3_aa: CASGLVVAEYNSPLHF; cdr3_nt: TGTGCTAGTGGTTTGGTTGTAGCGGAGTATAATTCACCCCTCCACTTT
d_call: NA; clone_size: once; v_call: TRBV2; j_call: TRBJ1-2; cdr3_aa: CASTKDWGGNGYTF; cdr3_nt: TGTGCCAGCACCAAGGATTGGGGAGGGAATGGCTACACCTTC
d_call: NA; clone_size: NA; v_call: TRBV27; j_call: TRBJ1-3; cdr3_aa: CASSLGVSPGNTIYF; cdr3_nt: TGTGCCAGCAGCCTCGGGGTTTCGCCTGGAAACACCATATATTTT
d_call: NA; clone_size: NA; v_call: TRBV3-1/TRBV3-2; j_call: TRBJ1-4; cdr3_aa: CASSQQQSDEKLFF; cdr3_nt: TGTGCCAGCAGCCAACAACAGAGTGACGAAAAACTGTTTTTT
d_call: TRBD1; clone_size: NA; v_call: TRBV27; j_call: TRBJ2-3; cdr3_aa: CASSLFSGGRGTDTQYF; cdr3_nt: TGTGCCAGCAGTTTATTCTCAGGGGGACGGGGCACAGATACGCAGTATTTT